Below are 9 T cell receptor beta chains sequenced from a single sample in a study of shared T cell receptors in the human thymus. Libraries were prepared by immunoSEQ multiplex PCR; TCRdb keeps only in-frame clonotypes and omits some of them. The sample yields some 720,000 clones, 85% to 90% seen once. The same data also contributed to another study, on human thymus T cells.

The sample consisted of thymocytes. These receptors were collected from a boy under three years old with a congenital heart defect.

The rearrangement uses TRBV14 and TRBJ1-1; 7 bases line up with TRBD1. V shed 2 bases and J 1 base; nucleotides not matched to a gene: 7. The germline CDR1 and CDR2 sequences are SGHDN and FVKESK. The CDR3 totals 16 residues. This CDR3 is CASSQITGTENTEAFF. In DNA, the CDR3 is TGTGCCAGCAGCCAAATCACCGGGACAGAGAACACTGAAGCTTTCTTT.

The chain is built from TRBV7-3 and TRBJ2-7; TRBD2 is a possible D gene (5 bases). The CDR3 covers 23 residues. V gave up 1 base and J gave up 3 bases, with 37 bases separating them. Germline CDR1 is SGHTA and CDR2 is FQGTGA. CDR3 nucleotide sequence: TGTGCCAGCAGCTTAAGATACCCACACTACGTGGACTCCCCGCGGCCCCAATGCTACGAGCAGTACTTC. Protein sequence: CASSLRYPHYVDSPRPQCYEQYF.

The chain has TRBV5-1 and TRBJ2-1, with TRBD2 matching 14 bases. The germline V gene encodes CDR1 SGHRS and CDR2 YFSETQ. J gave up 1 base and V 4 bases, and 10 bases lay outside the gene matches. The length of the CDR3 is 19 residues. The CDR3 region has the DNA TGCGCCAGCAGCCCGATGGGACTAGCGGGAGCGTCGTCCTACAATGAGCAGTTCTTC. Translated, it gives CASSPMGLAGASSYNEQFF.

The V call is TRBV28, the J call TRBJ2-2; 9 bases fit TRBD1. Germline V gene data show CDR1 as MDHEN and CDR2 as SYDVKM. The CDR3 runs 17 residues. V lost 0 bases and J lost 4; bases outside the gene matches: 6. DNA for the CDR3: TGTGCCAGCAGTTTATGGGGGGGACAGGGTCCCACCGGGGAGCTGTTTTTT. The encoded protein is CASSLWGGQGPTGELFF.

The chain links TRBV5-1 to TRBJ2-3; TRBD1 might be the D (5 bases). Germline V gene sequence: CDR1 SGHRS, CDR2 YFSETQ. Trimming removed 1 base from V and 1 base from J, with 16 bases in between. The CDR3 sequence is 17 residues long. The CDR3 reads CASSLHESGPGTDTQYF. The CDR3 region has the DNA TGCGCCAGCAGCTTGCATGAGTCAGGGCCCGGCACAGATACGCAGTATTTT.

This rearrangement joins TRBV28 to TRBJ2-7; weak D call: TRBD2 (6 bases). The CDR3 is 16 residues long. Trimming removed 5 bases at V and 0 bases at J, with 17 bases between. Germline CDR1 MDHEN, CDR2 SYDVKM. CDR3 sequence (DNA): TGTGCCAGCAGTAGAAAGTTAGCGGTAACCTCCTACGAGCAGTACTTC. Translation gives CASSRKLAVTSYEQYF.

The table lists this clone with a count of one. This chain connects TRBV27 to TRBJ2-7; TRBD2 matches at 8 bases. Germline V gene data show CDR1 as MNHEY and CDR2 as SMNVEV (reference sequence). The CDR3 extends over 16 amino acids. The junction had 10 bases not matched to a gene; V was cut back by 5 bases and J by 1 base. The CDR3 here is CASSEGGAGVSYEQYF. In DNA form, the CDR3 reads TGTGCCAGCAGTGAGGGCGGAGCGGGAGTTTCCTACGAGCAGTACTTC.

The chain recombines TRBV30 with TRBJ2-7; maybe TRBD2 (5 bases). CDR3 size: 15 residues. Trimming pared 2 bases from V and 7 bases from J, leaving 21 bases between. The V gene's germline CDR1 is GTSNPN and CDR2 SVGIG (reference sequence). CDR3 nucleotides: TGTGCCTGGAGTACCAAAACCGGGTCCCGGGAAGAGCAGTACTTC. Protein sequence: CAWSTKTGSREEQYF.

This rearrangement joins TRBV7-3 to TRBJ2-2; TRBD2 matches 7 bases. Germline CDR1 SGHTA, CDR2 FQGTGA. The CDR3 consists of 16 residues. With 2 bases clipped from V and 5 bases from J, the junction kept 8 bases outside the gene matches. The CDR3 here is CASSLWGRVTTGELFF. In nucleotides, the CDR3 is TGTGCCAGCAGCTTATGGGGGAGGGTTACAACCGGGGAGCTGTTTTTT.